Shown below are 5 T cell receptor beta chains from a single sample sequenced in a study of a mutant IDH1 vaccine in newly diagnosed glioma. Libraries were prepared by immunoSEQ multiplex PCR; TCRdb keeps only in-frame clonotypes and omits some of them. The sample comprises roughly 70,000 clones, more than 70% of which are singletons, and approximately 4.3% rests with the top ten. The time point is: baseline, week 1 (first vaccination visit). Described treatment: pre-vaccination baseline after standard-of-care therapy. Sample: peripheral blood mononuclear cells (PBMCs), taken from a glioma patient treated with radiotherapy, temozolomide or both. The receptors stem from a woman under 30 with glioma. Some clones in this sample may be carry-over from other donors' samples.

The chain carries TRBV30 and TRBJ2-5, with TRBD1 as a possible D gene (6 bases). Trimming took off 7 bases at V and 4 bases at J, with 19 bases between the two ends. This CDR3 contains 14 residues. The germline V gene has CDR1 GTSNPN and CDR2 SVGIG (reference sequence). Here the CDR3 reads CASHSGARRETQYF. In nucleotides, the CDR3 is TGTGCCTCCCACTCAGGGGCCCGCCGAGAGACCCAGTACTTC.

CDR3 sequence: CSVEGGVSGGQYF. The CDR3 nucleotides are TGCAGCGTTGAGGGGGGGGTTAGCGGGGGCCAGTACTTC. The V and J genes are TRBV29-1 and TRBJ2-5, with 9 positions matching TRBD2. Germline values: CDR1 SQVTM, CDR2 ANQGSEA. With V trimmed by 3 bases and J by 10 bases, 9 bases remained unmatched. The CDR3 totals 13 residues. Supplemented by reference TRBV29-1 and TRBJ2-5, the full variable domain reads SAVISQKPSRDICQRGTSLTIQCQVDSQVTMMFWYRQQPGQSLTLIATANQGSEATYESGFVIDKFPISRPNLTFSTLTVSNMSPEDSSIYLCSVEGGVSGGQYFGPGTRLLVL.

The chain has TRBV9 and TRBJ1-1; D unresolved. The CDR3 has 13 residues. Germline V gives CDR1 SGDLS, CDR2 YYNGEE. Trimming stripped 0 bases from V and 4 bases from J, with 7 bases between. The CDR3 here is CASSVGWSTEAFF. The CDR3 coding sequence is TGTGCCAGCAGCGTAGGGTGGAGCACTGAAGCTTTCTTT.

This clone was recorded a few times. V gene TRBV30 combines with J gene TRBJ1-1; D might be TRBD1 (5 bases). This CDR3 contains 16 residues. Germline CDR1 is GTSNPN and CDR2 is SVGIG (reference sequence). Trimming took 4 bases from V and 5 from J, leaving 23 bases between them. CDR3 in amino acids: CAWTRRAAGRGTEAFF. The CDR3 DNA sequence: TGTGCCTGGACTAGAAGGGCGGCGGGGAGGGGAACTGAAGCTTTCTTT.

The gene calls are TRBV27 and TRBJ1-2, with a weak D call TRBD1 (5 bases). Trimming removed 7 bases from V and 3 bases from J, with 21 bases in between. The germline V gene has CDR1 MNHEY and CDR2 SMNVEV (reference sequence). The CDR3 runs to 16 residues. The CDR3 loop is CASKSFVRDGDYGYTF. DNA for the CDR3: TGTGCCAGCAAATCCTTCGTCAGGGACGGAGACTATGGCTACACCTTC.